This T cell receptor (beta chain) stems from a study of cytomegalovirus exposure and HLA in healthy donors. Whole-study context: In an early release, HLA-typed donors contributed roughly 85 million unique TCR sequences.

As concerns this clone: The antigen remains undetermined.

PCR primers comprised 60 Vbeta and 13 Jbeta primers. Profiling relied on immunoSEQ multiplex PCR, and the TCRdb table lists in-frame clones only, not all of them. Of 200,000 to 250,000 clones in the sample, around 80% were seen once. Study observations and caveats: When analyzed later, the rates of TCR association showed variation by HLA locus, with DRB1 the most and HLA-C the fewest. Sequencing likely caused a cluster of highly shared sequence variants. In a later analysis, at a false discovery rate of 0.05, approximately 16,000 TCR beta sequences were associated with HLA alleles.

The J segment lost 1 base and the V segment lost 4 bases, leaving 0 bases of the junction unmatched. From germline, CDR1 is ENHRY and CDR2 SYGVKD. The CDR3 loop spans 15 amino acids. The rearrangement links TRBV10-3 to TRBJ2-3; the match to TRBD2 covers 12 bases. Input material: PBMCs. The TCR originated in a man aged 30-40 years in good health and CMV-seronegative. CDR3 bases: TGTGCCATCAGTGGGACTAGCGGGGGCACAGATACGCAGTATTTT. This translates into CAISGTSGGTDTQYF.